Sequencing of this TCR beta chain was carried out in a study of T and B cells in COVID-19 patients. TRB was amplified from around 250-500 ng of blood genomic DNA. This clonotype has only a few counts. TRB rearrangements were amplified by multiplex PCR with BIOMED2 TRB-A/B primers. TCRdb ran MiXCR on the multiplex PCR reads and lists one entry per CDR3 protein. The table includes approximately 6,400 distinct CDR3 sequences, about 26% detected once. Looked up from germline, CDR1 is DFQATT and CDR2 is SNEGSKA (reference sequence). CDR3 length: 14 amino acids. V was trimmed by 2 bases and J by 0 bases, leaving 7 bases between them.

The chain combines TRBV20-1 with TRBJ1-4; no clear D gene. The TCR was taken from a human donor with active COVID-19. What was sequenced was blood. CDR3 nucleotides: TGCAGTGCTAGATCAGGTGCAACTAATGAAAAACTGTTTTTT. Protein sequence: CSARSGATNEKLFF.